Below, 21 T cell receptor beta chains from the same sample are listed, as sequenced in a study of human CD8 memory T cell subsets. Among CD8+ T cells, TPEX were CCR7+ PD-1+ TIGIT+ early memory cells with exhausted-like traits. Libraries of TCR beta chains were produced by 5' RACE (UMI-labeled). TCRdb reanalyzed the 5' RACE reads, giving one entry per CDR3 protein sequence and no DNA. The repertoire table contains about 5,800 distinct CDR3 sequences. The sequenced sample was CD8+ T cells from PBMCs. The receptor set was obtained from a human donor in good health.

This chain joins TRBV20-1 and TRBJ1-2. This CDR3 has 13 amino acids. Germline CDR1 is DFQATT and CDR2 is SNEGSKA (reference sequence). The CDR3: CSARDMDSHGYTF.

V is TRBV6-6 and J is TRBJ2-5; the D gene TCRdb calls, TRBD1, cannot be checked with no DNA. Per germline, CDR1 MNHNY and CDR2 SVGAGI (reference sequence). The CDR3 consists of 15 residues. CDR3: CASSYAGGAAETQYF.

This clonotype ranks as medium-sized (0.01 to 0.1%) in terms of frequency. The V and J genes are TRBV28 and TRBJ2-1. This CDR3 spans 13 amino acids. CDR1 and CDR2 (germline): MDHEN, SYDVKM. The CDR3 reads CASSTETYNEQFF.

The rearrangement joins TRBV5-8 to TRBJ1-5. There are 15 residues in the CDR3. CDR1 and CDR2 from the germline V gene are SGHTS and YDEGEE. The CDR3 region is CASSFQGYSNQPQHF.

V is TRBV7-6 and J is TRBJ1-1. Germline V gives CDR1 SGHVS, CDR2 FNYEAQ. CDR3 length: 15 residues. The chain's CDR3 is CASSLAKSGNTEAFF.

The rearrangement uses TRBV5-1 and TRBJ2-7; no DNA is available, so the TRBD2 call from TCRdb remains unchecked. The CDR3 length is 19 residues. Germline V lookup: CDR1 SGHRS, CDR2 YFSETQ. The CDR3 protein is CASSLVLDGGLAGFYEQYF.

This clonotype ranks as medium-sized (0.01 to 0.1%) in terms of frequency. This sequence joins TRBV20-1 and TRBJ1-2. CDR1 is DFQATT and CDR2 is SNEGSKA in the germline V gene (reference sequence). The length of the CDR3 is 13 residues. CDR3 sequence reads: CSHPVDSPYGYTF.

CDR3 region: CASSSPGASYGYTF. The chain joins TRBV5-4 to TRBJ1-2; the TCRdb call, TRBD1, lacks DNA for checking. The CDR3 has 14 amino acids. The germline V gene encodes CDR1 SGHNT and CDR2 YYREEE (reference sequence).

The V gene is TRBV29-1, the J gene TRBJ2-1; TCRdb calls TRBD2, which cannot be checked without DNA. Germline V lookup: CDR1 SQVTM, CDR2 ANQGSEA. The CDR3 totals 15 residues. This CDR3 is CSVEEALAAFDEQFF.

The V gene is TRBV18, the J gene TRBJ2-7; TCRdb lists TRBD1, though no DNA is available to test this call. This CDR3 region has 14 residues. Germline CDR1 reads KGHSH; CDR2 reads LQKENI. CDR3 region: CASSPGQGAYEQYF.

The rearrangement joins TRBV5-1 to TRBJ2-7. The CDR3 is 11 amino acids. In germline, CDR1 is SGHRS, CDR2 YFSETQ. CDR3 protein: CASSLGDEQYF. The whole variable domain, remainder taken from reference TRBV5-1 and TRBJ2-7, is KAGVTQTPRYLIKTRGQQVTLSCSPISGHRSVSWYQQTPGQGLQFLFEYFSETQRNKGNFPGRFSGRQFSNSRSEMNVSTLELGDSALYLCASSLGDEQYFGPGTRLTVT.

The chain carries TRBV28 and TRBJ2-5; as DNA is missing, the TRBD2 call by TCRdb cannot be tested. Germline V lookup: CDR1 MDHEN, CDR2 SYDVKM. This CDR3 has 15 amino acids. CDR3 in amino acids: CASNIAGGPGETQYF.

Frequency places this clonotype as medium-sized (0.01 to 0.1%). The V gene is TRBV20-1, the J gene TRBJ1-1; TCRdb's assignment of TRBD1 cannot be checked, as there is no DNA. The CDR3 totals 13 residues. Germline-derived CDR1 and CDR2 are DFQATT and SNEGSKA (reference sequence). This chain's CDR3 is CSATTGINTEAFF.

Here the CDR3 reads CASSPGERELSSTDTQYF. V and J are TRBV7-2 and TRBJ2-3; the TRBD2 assignment by TCRdb is unverifiable without DNA. The germline V gene has CDR1 SGHTA and CDR2 FQGNSA. The CDR3 has 18 residues.

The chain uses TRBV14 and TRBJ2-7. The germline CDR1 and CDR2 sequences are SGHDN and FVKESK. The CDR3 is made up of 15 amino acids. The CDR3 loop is CASSQEDWDSYEQYF.

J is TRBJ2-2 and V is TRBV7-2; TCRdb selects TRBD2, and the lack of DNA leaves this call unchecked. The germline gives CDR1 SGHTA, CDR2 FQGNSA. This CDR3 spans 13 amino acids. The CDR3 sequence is CASSWTSGGELFF.

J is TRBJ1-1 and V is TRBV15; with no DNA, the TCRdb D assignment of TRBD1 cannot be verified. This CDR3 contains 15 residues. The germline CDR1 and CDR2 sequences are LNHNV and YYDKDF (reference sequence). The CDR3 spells CATSARRGAGTEAFF.

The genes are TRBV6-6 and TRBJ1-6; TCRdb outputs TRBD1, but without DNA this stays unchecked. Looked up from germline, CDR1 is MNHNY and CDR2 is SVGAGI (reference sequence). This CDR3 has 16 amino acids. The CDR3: CASSDRDRDYNSPLHF.

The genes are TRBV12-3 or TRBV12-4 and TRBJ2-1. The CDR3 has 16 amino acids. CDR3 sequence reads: CASSPSGGSSYNEQFF.

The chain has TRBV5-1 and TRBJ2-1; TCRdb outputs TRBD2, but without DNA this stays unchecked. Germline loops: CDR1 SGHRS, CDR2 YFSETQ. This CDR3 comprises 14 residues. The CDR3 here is CASSLRGPTDEQFF.

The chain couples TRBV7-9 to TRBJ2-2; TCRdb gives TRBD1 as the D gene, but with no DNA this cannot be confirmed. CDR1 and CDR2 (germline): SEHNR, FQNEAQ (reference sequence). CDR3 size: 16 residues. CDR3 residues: CASSPWTGQNTGELFF. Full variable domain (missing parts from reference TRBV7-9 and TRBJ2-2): DTGVSQNPRHKITKRGQNVTFRCDPISEHNRLYWYRQTLGQGPEFLTYFQNEAQLEKSRLLSDRFSAERPKGSFSTLEIQRTEQGDSAMYLCASSPWTGQNTGELFFGEGSRLTVL.